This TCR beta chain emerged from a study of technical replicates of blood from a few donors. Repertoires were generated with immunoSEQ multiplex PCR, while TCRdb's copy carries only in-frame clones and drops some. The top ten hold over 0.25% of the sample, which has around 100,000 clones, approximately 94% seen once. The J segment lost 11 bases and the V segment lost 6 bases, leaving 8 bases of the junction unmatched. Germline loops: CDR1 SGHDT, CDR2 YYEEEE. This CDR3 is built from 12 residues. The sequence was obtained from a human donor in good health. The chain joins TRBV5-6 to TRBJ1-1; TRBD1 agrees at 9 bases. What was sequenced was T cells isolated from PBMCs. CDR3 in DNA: TGTGCCAGCATCTCCGGGACAGGGTTGGCTTTCTTT. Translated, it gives CASISGTGLAFF.